Shown below are 22 T cell receptor beta chains from a single sample sequenced in a study of blood T cells in healthy people across ages. Together with a sample-barcoded 5' primer, a J-beta primer mix was included in a second PCR lasting about 7 to 11 cycles. TCRdb reprocessed the 5' RACE reads via MiXCR and lists one record per CDR3 protein. This table holds more than 900,000 distinct CDR3 sequences, around 25% found once. This same sample was also taken into another study, of T cells of mothers and their children.

What was sequenced was blood. Source of these receptors: a girl aged 2 to 10 in good health.

A remark on this clonotype: An end of the junction does not agree with germline; a read error may underlie this. The chain recombines TRBV27 with TRBJ2-7; the D is unclear. The CDR3 length is 14 residues. The germline V gene encodes CDR1 MNHEY and CDR2 SMNVEV (reference sequence). Here the CDR3 reads CASSGMGDTYEQSF. The CDR3 DNA reads as TGTGCCAGCAGTGGGATGGGCGATACCTACGAGCAGTCCTTC.

The gene calls are TRBV29-1 and TRBJ2-3, with a possible D match to TRBD2 (6 bases). The CDR3 consists of 13 residues. From germline, CDR1 is SQVTM and CDR2 ANQGSEA. V shed 8 bases and J shed 4 bases, with 16 bases lying between them. The chain's CDR3 is CSWAGSWSDTQYF. DNA of the CDR3: TGCAGCTGGGCGGGGAGTTGGTCAGATACGCAGTATTTT.

This clonotype was counted only a few times. The chain carries TRBV2 and TRBJ1-1; the D is unclear. Germline-derived CDR1 and CDR2 are SNHLY and FYNNEI. V was shortened by 8 bases and J by 4 bases, with 5 bases between the two germline ends. CDR3 length: 10 amino acids. The CDR3 nucleotides are TGTGCCAGCGGATTCACTGAAGCTTTCTTT. Encoded protein: CASGFTEAFF.

The chain employs TRBV27 and TRBJ1-5, with D possibly matching TRBD1 (5 bases). V shed 5 bases and J shed 3 bases, with 8 bases lying between them. CDR1 MNHEY and CDR2 SMNVEV come from the germline V gene (reference sequence). The CDR3 is 13 residues long. Here the CDR3 reads CASSGGYNQPQHF. CDR3 nucleotides: TGTGCCAGCAGTGGGGGGTACAATCAGCCCCAGCATTTT.

CDR3: CSVEGLTDRLNGYTF. The CDR3 DNA is TGCAGCGTTGAGGGCCTTACAGACCGGCTCAATGGCTACACCTTC. The J gene is TRBJ1-2, the V gene TRBV29-1; no reliable D call. Trimming stripped 3 bases from V and 6 bases from J, with 20 bases between. Germline V gives CDR1 SQVTM, CDR2 ANQGSEA. CDR3 length: 15 amino acids.

This clonotype was counted only a few times. V is TRBV6-4 and J is TRBJ2-3; a weak D match, TRBD2 (7 bases). Germline V CDR1 and CDR2: MRHNA, SNTAGT. This CDR3 is 15 amino acids long. Trimming pared 5 bases from V and 4 bases from J, leaving 16 bases between. Here the CDR3 reads CASSSTGGSSDTQYF. Here the CDR3 DNA reads TGTGCCAGCAGTAGTACGGGGGGCTCTTCAGATACGCAGTATTTT.

This clonotype was seen more than once but under ten times. The chain has TRBV20-1 and TRBJ2-5, with 8 positions matching TRBD1. Gene TRBJ2-7 matches the end of the DNA better, so the J call may be wrong. This CDR3 has 16 amino acids. Germline V lookup: CDR1 DFQATT, CDR2 SNEGSKA (reference sequence). The CDR3 loop reads CSARLLDRGTSYEQYF. CDR3 nucleotides: TGCAGTGCTAGATTATTAGACAGGGGAACTTCCTACGAGCAGTACTTC.

There are a few counts of this clonotype. The V and J genes are TRBV7-2 and TRBJ2-3, with D hard to call. Between the trimmed V and J ends, which lost 0 bases and 4 bases, there was a span of 5 bases. CDR1 and CDR2 (germline): SGHTA, FQGNSA. The CDR3 has 13 amino acids. CDR3 region: CASSLAQPDTQYF. CDR3 DNA: TGTGCCAGCAGCTTAGCACAGCCAGATACGCAGTATTTT.

This sequence joins TRBV15 and TRBJ2-1; possible D gene TRBD1, 5 bases. Looked up from germline, CDR1 is LNHNV and CDR2 is YYDKDF (reference sequence). This CDR3 is 13 amino acids long. Trimming removed 7 bases from V and 8 bases from J, with 15 bases in between. In DNA, the CDR3 is TGTGCCACCACCGACAGAGAATACGATGAGCAGTTCTTC. The encoded protein is CATTDREYDEQFF.

This clonotype was detected a few times. J is TRBJ2-3 and V is TRBV6-4; 7 bases fit TRBD2. The germline CDR1 and CDR2 sequences are MRHNA and SNTAGT. Losses at the gene ends were 4 bases for V and 5 bases for J; bases not matched to a gene: 9. CDR3 length: 15 residues. The CDR3 sequence is CASSVTSTSRDTQYF. In nucleotides, the CDR3 is TGTGCCAGCAGTGTGACTAGCACGTCGAGAGATACGCAGTATTTT.

The V call is TRBV4-1, the J call TRBJ2-5, with D tentatively TRBD1 (6 bases). This CDR3 region has 16 residues. Trimming removed 3 bases from V and 2 bases from J, with 16 bases in between. The germline gives CDR1 MGHRA, CDR2 YSYEKL. The CDR3 here is CASSQARQATQETQYF. DNA for the CDR3: TGCGCCAGCAGCCAGGCAAGACAGGCGACTCAAGAGACCCAGTACTTC.

V and J are TRBV20-1 and TRBJ2-5; 7 bases align to TRBD2. Germline values: CDR1 DFQATT, CDR2 SNEGSKA (reference sequence). CDR3 length: 12 amino acids. This chain's CDR3 is CTGLLLGETQYF. The CDR3 nucleotides are TGCACGGGACTACTACTTGGGGAGACCCAGTACTTC.

This clonotype was observed a handful of times. The chain is built from TRBV5-1 and TRBJ2-3; 9 positions agree with TRBD2. Germline CDR1 reads SGHRS; CDR2 reads YFSETQ. The length of the CDR3 is 16 residues. The V gene end was trimmed by 6 bases and the J gene end by 7 bases; junction bases not matched to a gene: 15. CDR3 sequence: CASNPGRGGASNTQYF. DNA of the CDR3: TGCGCCAGCAATCCGGGACGCGGGGGGGCATCGAATACGCAGTATTTT.

The genes are TRBV5-1 and TRBJ1-1; D unresolved. Trimming removed 2 bases at V and 4 bases at J, with 15 bases between. CDR3 length equals 15 residues. CDR1 is SGHRS, CDR2 YFSETQ, per germline. The CDR3 DNA follows: TGCGCCAGCAGCTTAGAAGTTAGGGAATCCACTGAAGCTTTCTTT. Translated, it gives CASSLEVRESTEAFF. The variable domain in full, with the rest retrieved from reference TRBV5-1 and TRBJ1-1, is KAGVTQTPRYLIKTRGQQVTLSCSPISGHRSVSWYQQTPGQGLQFLFEYFSETQRNKGNFPGRFSGRQFSNSRSEMNVSTLELGDSALYLCASSLEVRESTEAFFGQGTRLTVV.

The chain is built from TRBV21-1 and TRBJ2-3; TRBD1, the D gene given by the table, was not confirmed from the DNA. TRBV21-1 is shown as a pseudogene. The CDR3 is 15 amino acids. The CDR3 sequence: CASSNRQGQTDTQYF. CDR3 in DNA: TGTGCCAGCAGCAACCGACAGGGACAGACAGATACGCAGTATTTT.

This sequence joins TRBV11-2 and TRBJ2-1, with 9 bases fitting TRBD2. There are 18 residues in the CDR3. V dropped 0 bases and J dropped 2; count of bases not matched to a gene: 8. Germline CDR1 SGHAT, CDR2 FQNNGV. The DNA of the CDR3 is TGTGCCAGCAGCTTAGACTTGGGTAGCGGGAGCCCCTACAATGAGCAGTTCTTC. Translated: CASSLDLGSGSPYNEQFF.

This clonotype was observed a few times. The V and J genes are TRBV29-1 and TRBJ2-1, with D uncertain. The germline V gene encodes CDR1 SQVTM and CDR2 ANQGSEA. This CDR3 spans 10 amino acids. Trimming removed 7 bases at V and 6 bases at J, with 7 bases between. CDR3 protein: CSATTNEQFF. CDR3 DNA sequence: TGCAGCGCTACAACCAATGAGCAGTTCTTC.

This clonotype was picked up many times. The V gene is TRBV4-1, the J gene TRBJ2-5; no firm D call. Germline CDR1 is MGHRA and CDR2 is YSYEKL. The ends were cut back, 4 bases at V and 2 bases at J, with 17 bases in the middle. The CDR3 runs to 16 residues. DNA for the CDR3: TGCGCCAGCAGCCCCCTAGAGTCAGTGGGGCAAGAGACCCAGTACTTC. Translated, it gives CASSPLESVGQETQYF.

The CDR3 DNA reads as TGTGCCAGCAGCCCGCGTTTTAGCGGGTGGGGAGATACGCAGTATTTT. Translated: CASSPRFSGWGDTQYF. The genes are TRBV13 and TRBJ2-3; TRBD2 agrees at 7 bases. The CDR3 has 16 residues. V gave up 5 bases and J gave up 5 bases; unmatched junction bases: 13. CDR1 is PRHDT, CDR2 FYEKMQ, per germline (reference sequence).

This chain uses TRBV5-6 with TRBJ2-1, with 7 bases lining up with TRBD1. Losses at the gene ends were 2 bases for V and 2 bases for J; bases not matched to a gene: 1. The CDR3 is 14 residues long. In germline, CDR1 is SGHDT, CDR2 YYEEEE. This CDR3 is CASSFGQAYNEQFF. The CDR3, as DNA: TGTGCCAGCAGCTTTGGACAGGCCTACAATGAGCAGTTCTTC. Full variable domain (outside the CDR3, taken from reference TRBV5-6 and TRBJ2-1): DAGVTQSPTHLIKTRGQQVTLRCSPKSGHDTVSWYQQALGQGPQFIFQYYEEEERQRGNFPDRFSGHQFPNYSSELNVNALLLGDSALYLCASSFGQAYNEQFFGPGTRLTVL.

This clonotype came up a few times. At one of its ends the junction is not consistent with the germline gene, which may arise from a read error. V gene TRBV11-2 combines with J gene TRBJ2-5; 11 nucleotides align to TRBD2. The J call may be mistaken, given a closer DNA end match to TRBJ2-7. The CDR3 contains 14 residues. CDR1 is SGHAT and CDR2 is FQNNGV in the germline V gene. The CDR3 coding sequence is TGTACCAGCGGGATCATAGCGGGAGGGAACGAGCAGTACTTC. As protein: CTSGIIAGGNEQYF.

J is TRBJ1-2 and V is TRBV10-2; D ambiguous. CDR1 is WSHSY, CDR2 SAAADI, per germline. The germline V and J ends were trimmed by 2 bases and 7 bases, with 8 bases remaining between them. The CDR3 has 12 residues. CDR3 region: CASSEGQFGYTF. The CDR3 DNA is TGCGCCAGCAGTGAGGGCCAGTTTGGCTACACCTTC.